A selection of T cell receptor beta chains follows, all from one sample in a study of beta chain features in type 1 diabetes. Clones were sequenced by immunoSEQ multiplex PCR, and TCRdb holds only the in-frame ones, with some missing. The sample records about 130,000 clones, roughly 10% being singletons. The sample was central memory CD4+ T cells from blood. These receptors were taken from a man aged 25-45 years with type 1 diabetes. Each CDR3 is given with its conserved first and last residue. The order of the fields is V gene, CDR3 length, D gene, J gene, clone size, CDR3 protein, CDR3 DNA. D genes are given only for firm matches. Size is omitted from some rows. Given values are once, few, many or a class for expanded clones.

v_call: TRBV19
cdr3_length: 12
d_call: .
j_call: TRBJ1-1
clone_size: .
cdr3_aa: CASRATGQEAFF
cdr3_nt: TGTGCCAGCCGAGCCACCGGACAGGAAGCTTTCTTT

v_call: TRBV5-4
cdr3_length: 16
d_call: TRBD2
j_call: TRBJ2-3
clone_size: .
cdr3_aa: CASSFRLAGTTDTQYF
cdr3_nt: TGTGCCAGCAGCTTCCGACTAGCGGGGACCACAGATACGCAGTATTTT

v_call: TRBV4-3
cdr3_length: 16
d_call: .
j_call: TRBJ1-3
clone_size: .
cdr3_aa: CASSQSGIFSGNTIYF
cdr3_nt: TGCGCCAGCAGCCAATCCGGGATTTTCTCTGGAAACACCATATATTTT

v_call: TRBV10-3
cdr3_length: 16
d_call: TRBD2
j_call: TRBJ2-3
clone_size: many
cdr3_aa: CAISFTSGGDTDTQYF
cdr3_nt: TGTGCCATCAGCTTTACTAGCGGGGGCGACACAGATACGCAGTATTTT

v_call: TRBV7-8
cdr3_length: 15
d_call: TRBD1
j_call: TRBJ1-5
clone_size: many
cdr3_aa: CASTRGKVSNQPQHF
cdr3_nt: TGTGCCAGCACCAGGGGGAAGGTGAGCAATCAGCCCCAGCATTTT

v_call: TRBV4-2
cdr3_length: 15
d_call: TRBD1
j_call: TRBJ2-7
clone_size: many
cdr3_aa: CASSQAGQGASEQYF
cdr3_nt: TGTGCCAGCAGCCAAGCCGGACAGGGGGCTTCCGAGCAGTACTTC

v_call: TRBV19
cdr3_length: 14
d_call: TRBD1
j_call: TRBJ2-5
clone_size: few
cdr3_aa: CASSMRGPVETQYF
cdr3_nt: TGTGCCAGTAGTATGAGGGGGCCCGTCGAGACCCAGTACTTC

v_call: TRBV7-9
cdr3_length: 14
d_call: .
j_call: TRBJ2-7
clone_size: many
cdr3_aa: CASSDTWGEDEQYF
cdr3_nt: TGTGCCAGCAGCGACACTTGGGGGGAGGACGAGCAGTACTTC

v_call: TRBV11-2
cdr3_length: 12
d_call: .
j_call: TRBJ2-1
clone_size: .
cdr3_aa: CASSPQPGEQFF
cdr3_nt: TGTGCCAGCAGCCCCCAACCAGGGGAGCAGTTCTTC

v_call: TRBV7-6
cdr3_length: 13
d_call: .
j_call: TRBJ2-5
clone_size: few
cdr3_aa: CASSPYRAETQYF
cdr3_nt: TGTGCCAGCAGCCCCTACAGGGCTGAGACCCAGTACTTC

v_call: TRBV7-2
cdr3_length: 12
d_call: .
j_call: TRBJ2-5
clone_size: .
cdr3_aa: CASSGGGETQYF
cdr3_nt: TGTGCCAGCAGCGGCGGAGGGGAGACCCAGTACTTC

v_call: TRBV6-6
cdr3_length: 14
d_call: TRBD1
j_call: TRBJ2-5
clone_size: .
cdr3_aa: CASGQGTRVETQYF
cdr3_nt: TGTGCCAGCGGACAGGGTACTCGTGTAGAGACCCAGTACTTC

v_call: TRBV14
cdr3_length: 13
d_call: TRBD2
j_call: TRBJ2-3
clone_size: once
cdr3_aa: CASSLGGYDTQYF
cdr3_nt: TGTGCCAGCAGCCTCGGGGGGTATGATACGCAGTATTTT

v_call: TRBV18
cdr3_length: 14
d_call: .
j_call: TRBJ2-7
clone_size: .
cdr3_aa: CASSPKSPPGEQYF
cdr3_nt: TGTGCCAGCTCACCAAAGAGCCCCCCCGGGGAGCAGTACTTC

v_call: TRBV11-1
cdr3_length: 15
d_call: TRBD2
j_call: TRBJ2-3
clone_size: few
cdr3_aa: CASSPLAGAGDTQYF
cdr3_nt: TGTGCCAGCAGCCCCCTAGCGGGGGCGGGGGATACGCAGTATTTT

v_call: TRBV7-9
cdr3_length: 15
d_call: .
j_call: TRBJ1-5
clone_size: .
cdr3_aa: CASSLWGGSNQPQHF
cdr3_nt: TGTGCCAGCAGCTTATGGGGAGGGAGCAATCAGCCCCAGCATTTT

v_call: TRBV18
cdr3_length: 15
d_call: .
j_call: TRBJ2-6
clone_size: .
cdr3_aa: CASSPTGTGANVLTF
cdr3_nt: TGTGCCAGCTCACCAACAGGGACTGGGGCCAACGTCCTGACTTTC

v_call: TRBV7-2
cdr3_length: 16
d_call: .
j_call: TRBJ2-7
clone_size: .
cdr3_aa: CASSSEGQVASYEQYF
cdr3_nt: TGTGCCAGCAGCTCTGAAGGCCAGGTGGCTTCCTACGAGCAGTACTTC

v_call: TRBV30
cdr3_length: 14
d_call: TRBD2
j_call: TRBJ2-7
clone_size: .
cdr3_aa: CAWSGGGSSYEQYF
cdr3_nt: TGTGCCTGGAGTGGCGGGGGGAGTTCCTACGAGCAGTACTTC

v_call: TRBV28
cdr3_length: 14
d_call: .
j_call: TRBJ1-5
clone_size: .
cdr3_aa: CASTSAGEYQPQHF
cdr3_nt: TGTGCCAGCACGTCTGCCGGAGAGTATCAGCCCCAGCATTTT

v_call: TRBV7-3
cdr3_length: 15
d_call: TRBD2
j_call: TRBJ2-1
clone_size: few
cdr3_aa: CASSLTGLAGGEQFF
cdr3_nt: TGTGCCAGCAGCTTAACAGGCCTAGCGGGGGGTGAACAGTTCTTC

v_call: TRBV18
cdr3_length: 14
d_call: .
j_call: TRBJ1-3
clone_size: few
cdr3_aa: CASSLDSSGNTIYF
cdr3_nt: TGTGCCAGCTCCCTCGACAGCTCTGGAAACACCATATATTTT

v_call: TRBV20-1
cdr3_length: 11
d_call: .
j_call: TRBJ1-4
clone_size: .
cdr3_aa: CSASLNEKLFF
cdr3_nt: TGCAGTGCTAGCCTTAATGAAAAACTGTTTTTT

v_call: TRBV6-5
cdr3_length: 15
d_call: TRBD1
j_call: TRBJ1-4
clone_size: few
cdr3_aa: CASSVSRGHREKLFF
cdr3_nt: TGTGCCAGCAGTGTATCCAGGGGGCATAGGGAAAAACTGTTTTTT

v_call: TRBV9
cdr3_length: 13
d_call: .
j_call: TRBJ1-2
clone_size: .
cdr3_aa: CASSADRGRGYTF
cdr3_nt: TGTGCCAGCAGCGCGGACCGAGGGCGAGGCTACACCTTC

v_call: TRBV5-4
cdr3_length: 15
d_call: TRBD1
j_call: TRBJ1-2
clone_size: few
cdr3_aa: CASSLPGQLQGGYTF
cdr3_nt: TGTGCCAGCAGCTTACCGGGACAGCTCCAGGGGGGCTACACCTTC

v_call: TRBV9
cdr3_length: 13
d_call: .
j_call: TRBJ2-7
clone_size: few
cdr3_aa: CASSVDASYEQYF
cdr3_nt: TGTGCCAGCAGCGTAGATGCCAGCTACGAGCAGTACTTC

v_call: TRBV5-6
cdr3_length: 12
d_call: .
j_call: TRBJ1-5
clone_size: few
cdr3_aa: CASSLGAQPQHF
cdr3_nt: TGTGCCAGCAGCTTGGGGGCTCAGCCCCAGCATTTT

v_call: TRBV10-3
cdr3_length: 16
d_call: TRBD1
j_call: TRBJ2-5
clone_size: .
cdr3_aa: CAISDSDRASGETQYF
cdr3_nt: TGTGCCATCAGTGATTCGGACAGGGCGAGCGGAGAGACCCAGTACTTC

v_call: TRBV6-5
cdr3_length: 14
d_call: TRBD1
j_call: TRBJ2-7
clone_size: few
cdr3_aa: CASSSQGAYYEQYF
cdr3_nt: TGTGCCAGCAGTTCCCAGGGGGCTTACTACGAGCAGTACTTC

v_call: TRBV19
cdr3_length: 15
d_call: TRBD1
j_call: TRBJ1-4
clone_size: few
cdr3_aa: CASRDPGQPREKLFF
cdr3_nt: TGTGCCAGTAGGGATCCGGGACAGCCAAGGGAAAAACTGTTTTTT

v_call: TRBV19
cdr3_length: 13
d_call: .
j_call: TRBJ1-2
clone_size: few
cdr3_aa: CASSIVGGGGYTF
cdr3_nt: TGTGCCAGTAGTATAGTTGGCGGCGGAGGCTACACCTTC

v_call: TRBV5-1
cdr3_length: 14
d_call: .
j_call: TRBJ2-5
clone_size: few
cdr3_aa: CASGTERAVETQYF
cdr3_nt: TGCGCCAGCGGAACCGAGCGGGCAGTTGAGACCCAGTACTTC

v_call: TRBV2
cdr3_length: 14
d_call: .
j_call: TRBJ2-2
clone_size: .
cdr3_aa: CASSVGANTGELFF
cdr3_nt: TGTGCCAGCAGTGTTGGAGCGAACACCGGGGAGCTGTTTTTT

v_call: TRBV9
cdr3_length: 15
d_call: TRBD2
j_call: TRBJ2-3
clone_size: .
cdr3_aa: CASSAWTSGRNTQYF
cdr3_nt: TGTGCCAGCAGCGCCTGGACTAGCGGGAGGAACACGCAGTATTTT

v_call: TRBV11-1
cdr3_length: 13
d_call: .
j_call: TRBJ1-1
clone_size: few
cdr3_aa: CASSFSQNTEAFF
cdr3_nt: TGTGCCAGCAGCTTTAGTCAGAACACTGAAGCTTTCTTT

v_call: TRBV14
cdr3_length: 13
d_call: .
j_call: TRBJ2-7
clone_size: few
cdr3_aa: CASSQTLSGEQYF
cdr3_nt: TGTGCCAGCAGCCAAACTCTTAGCGGCGAGCAGTACTTC

v_call: TRBV19
cdr3_length: 15
d_call: TRBD2
j_call: TRBJ2-5
clone_size: few
cdr3_aa: CASRQAGGPQETQYF
cdr3_nt: TGTGCCAGCAGACAAGCGGGGGGGCCTCAAGAGACCCAGTACTTC

v_call: TRBV30
cdr3_length: 12
d_call: .
j_call: TRBJ2-3
clone_size: few
cdr3_aa: CAWSVRGDTQYF
cdr3_nt: TGTGCCTGGAGTGTACGGGGAGATACGCAGTATTTT

v_call: TRBV13
cdr3_length: 14
d_call: .
j_call: TRBJ2-3
clone_size: .
cdr3_aa: CASSLGLAGDTQYF
cdr3_nt: TGTGCCAGCAGCTTAGGGCTCGCGGGTGATACGCAGTATTTT

v_call: TRBV20-1
cdr3_length: 11
d_call: .
j_call: TRBJ2-5
clone_size: .
cdr3_aa: CSARPMETQYF
cdr3_nt: TGCAGTGCTAGACCCATGGAGACCCAGTACTTC